This T cell receptor (beta chain) was retrieved from a study of cytomegalovirus exposure and HLA in healthy donors. Study-level information: There were about 85 million unique TCRs (from HLA-typed donors) in an early data release.

Details on this clone: Its specificity is not known.

Study conclusions and caveats: For TCR beta chains, V- and J-gene trimming was later linked to a missense DCLRE1C variant.

PCR amplification relied on 60 Vbeta primers (plus 13 Jbeta primers). Authors' methods: A later analysis tallied about 80 million unique TCR beta chains, approximately 10 million of them shared. Some clones are missing from TCRdb's copy, which holds only in-frame ones; the method was immunoSEQ multiplex PCR. Clone size and V and J calls were adopted from that table, with D and trimming inferred from the DNA. Found here are some 150,000 clones, 65% to 90% of them singletons; the top ten hold under 8%. The trim removed 10 bases at V and 2 bases at J, leaving 10 bases unmatched. CDR3 length equals 15 residues. Germline V gives CDR1 LNHDA, CDR2 SQIVND (reference sequence).

Material for sequencing was PBMCs. The sequence derives from a woman aged 45-65 years in good health and CMV-seropositive. The genes are TRBV19 and TRBJ1-5, with TRBD1 matching 8 bases. The CDR3 DNA sequence: TGTGCCACTATTGACAGGGGTATGGGCAATCAGCCCCAGCATTTT. This codes for CATIDRGMGNQPQHF.